This TCR beta chain was sequenced in a study of blood T cell repertoires in COVID-19. Background on the study: Some COVID-19 samples were acute and others convalescent; all came from the United States, Italy and Spain.

Participants were placed into cohorts based on the clinical history they reported. In the study's own analysis: The assay estimated nucleated cells by amplifying reference gene primers. Generated by immunoSEQ multiplex PCR, the TCRdb table keeps only in-frame clones and is missing some. V, J and clone size reflect that table, while D and trimming were determined from the DNA. The sample lists 220,000 or so clones, roughly 84% occurring once. The germline V gene encodes CDR1 SGHNT and CDR2 YENEEA. V gave up 5 bases and J gave up 4 bases, with 9 bases separating them. The CDR3 contains 13 residues. The material sequenced was PBMCs or T cells enriched from blood (not recorded which). The TCR was taken from a woman aged 40 to 50 who had recovered from COVID-19. V gene TRBV11-3 combines with J gene TRBJ2-1; perhaps TRBD1 as D (5 bases). CDR3 protein: CASSMDKYNEQFF. CDR3 in DNA: TGTGCCAGCAGCATGGACAAGTACAATGAGCAGTTCTTC.